The source of this T cell receptor (beta chain) is a study of cytomegalovirus exposure and HLA in healthy donors. From germline, CDR1 is SGHTA and CDR2 FQGNSA. Trimming took off 11 bases at V and 7 bases at J, with 21 bases between the two ends. The CDR3 extends over 13 amino acids. Researchers ran the PCR with 60 Vbeta and 13 Jbeta primers. In the original processing: Counted up in a later analysis, unique TCR beta chains came to some 72 million, with 9.5 million to 13 million shared. Assay used: immunoSEQ multiplex PCR; TCRdb lists only in-frame clones, some missing. The DNA gave D and trimming, while V, J and clone size come from that table. In the table there are around 150,000 clones, approximately 79% of which are singletons. On this clone itself: The antigen is unknown.

Findings of the study overall: The authors judged a highly shared variant cluster likely a sequencing artifact. In a later analysis, DRB1 alleles had the most associated TCRs; HLA-C alleles the fewest.

The receptor comes from a middle-aged man in good health and CMV-seropositive. This chain connects TRBV7-2 to TRBJ2-7, with D perhaps TRBD2 (7 bases). The sample taken for sequencing was PBMCs. CDR3 in amino acids: CAPKGRGPGEQYV. The CDR3 DNA reads as TGTGCCCCCAAAGGGCGGGGGCCTGGGGAGCAGTACGTC.